This T cell receptor beta chain was retrieved from a study of blood T cell repertoires in COVID-19. About the study: The samples span acute and convalescent COVID-19 from the United States, Italy and Spain. In each case, the material was cDNA or gDNA derived from T cells, B-cell-depleted T cells, or PBMCs.

Followed over time, Seattle patients had been enrolled while infection was active. Authors' data handling: For nucleated cells, counts were estimated from reference gene primer amplification. Clones were sequenced by immunoSEQ multiplex PCR, and TCRdb holds only the in-frame ones, with some missing. That table supplies the V and J calls and clone size; D and trimming were determined from the DNA. The repertoire includes about 360,000 clones, 65% to 90% of them detected once, and just over 7% sits in the top ten. Germline CDR1 reads MDHEN; CDR2 reads SYDVKM. This CDR3 contains 14 residues. Trimming stripped 5 bases from V and 4 bases from J, with 14 bases between.

The material sequenced was peripheral blood. The gene calls are TRBV28 and TRBJ1-1; D is perhaps TRBD1 (5 bases). The TCR comes from an older woman with COVID-19, enrolled during active disease. DNA for the CDR3: TGTGCCAGCAGTAGGGGCCTGGTCTTCACTGAAGCTTTCTTT. Amino acids: CASSRGLVFTEAFF.